These 13 T cell receptor beta chains originate from one sample sequenced in a study of OX40 agonist ivuxolimab in advanced cancers. Method: immunoSEQ multiplex PCR; TCRdb's copy keeps in-frame clones and lacks some. This table holds 70,000 to 90,000 clones, approximately 89% found once. The sequencing here drew on CD4+ or CD8+ T cells sorted from blood, taken in a trial of the OX40 agonist ivuxolimab. These receptors came from an adult with an advanced solid tumor such as melanoma, head and neck, liver or kidney cancer.

J is TRBJ1-1 and V is TRBV2; no definite D call. The CDR3 runs to 12 residues. Germline V gene data show CDR1 as SNHLY and CDR2 as FYNNEI. Trimming took 6 bases from V and 4 from J, leaving 9 bases between them. CDR3 DNA sequence: TGTGCCAGCAGACTACAAGGCACTGAAGCTTTCTTT. It translates to CASRLQGTEAFF.

This clone was counted once. The chain joins TRBV9 to TRBJ2-1; D is uncertain. Germline assignment: CDR1 SGDLS and CDR2 YYNGEE. V was trimmed by 0 bases and J by 5 bases, leaving 6 bases between them. This CDR3 is built from 13 residues. The CDR3 DNA sequence: TGTGCCAGCAGCGTAGCTAAAAACAATGAGCAGTTCTTC. Translating it yields CASSVAKNNEQFF. Together with reference TRBV9 and TRBJ2-1, the CDR3 gives the full variable domain: DSGVTQTPKHLITATGQRVTLRCSPRSGDLSVYWYQQSLDQGLQFLIQYYNGEERAKGNILERFSAQQFPDLHSELNLSSLELGDSALYFCASSVAKNNEQFFGPGTRLTVL.

The V call is TRBV4-1, the J call TRBJ2-1, with 8 bases identical to TRBD2. Per the germline V gene, CDR1 is MGHRA and CDR2 is YSYEKL. The CDR3 covers 16 residues. Trimming cost V 3 bases and J 2 bases; bases outside gene matches: 6. The CDR3, as DNA: TGCGCCAGCAGCCAGAGCCGAGCGGGGGCCTACAATGAGCAGTTCTTC. It translates to CASSQSRAGAYNEQFF.

This chain joins TRBV7-8 and TRBJ2-5, with 11 bases aligning to TRBD2. Germline loops: CDR1 SGHVS, CDR2 FQNEAQ. The V gene end was trimmed by 5 bases and the J gene end by 6 bases; junction bases not matched to a gene: 11. There are 16 residues in the CDR3. CDR3 nucleotides: TGTGCCAGCAGCCATAGCGGGGGGGCGGCCGGTCAGACCCAGTACTTC. Translation: CASSHSGGAAGQTQYF.

The chain uses TRBV5-1 and TRBJ2-3, with TRBD1 as a possible D gene (5 bases). Trimming removed 0 bases at V and 4 bases at J, with 12 bases between. Germline V gives CDR1 SGHRS, CDR2 YFSETQ. The length of the CDR3 is 15 residues. In nucleotides, the CDR3 is TGCGCCAGCAGCTTGGTGCGGCAAGGGGCAGATACGCAGTATTTT. Translation gives CASSLVRQGADTQYF.

Comment on this clone: Other DNA sequences from this sample encode an identical CDR3 as well. The rearrangement links TRBV2 to TRBJ2-5; D assignment may be TRBD1 or TRBD2 (6 bases each). The CDR3 extends over 12 amino acids. V was cut by 7 bases and J by 5 bases, with 11 bases left in between. Germline V lookup: CDR1 SNHLY, CDR2 FYNNEI. CDR3 in DNA: TGTGCCAGCAAGGAGGGGGGCGAGACCCAGTACTTC. This encodes CASKEGGETQYF.

The chain has TRBV4-1 and TRBJ2-1; 8 bases align to TRBD2. Germline-derived CDR1 and CDR2 are MGHRA and YSYEKL. This CDR3 contains 16 residues. The V and J ends lost 3 bases and 5 bases, in that order; junction bases with no gene match: 9. The chain's CDR3 is CASSQGRGRRDNEQFF. The DNA for the CDR3 is TGCGCCAGCAGCCAGGGGCGCGGGAGGCGCGACAATGAGCAGTTCTTC.

The chain is built from TRBV5-1 and TRBJ1-3; no clear D gene. CDR1 and CDR2 (germline): SGHRS, YFSETQ. Deletions cut 0 bases from V and 4 bases from J, with 8 bases between. This CDR3 comprises 14 residues. The DNA of the CDR3 is TGCGCCAGCAGCTTGGCAGGTGACGGAAACACCATATATTTT. Residues: CASSLAGDGNTIYF. Full variable domain (rest looked up from reference TRBV5-1 and TRBJ1-3): KAGVTQTPRYLIKTRGQQVTLSCSPISGHRSVSWYQQTPGQGLQFLFEYFSETQRNKGNFPGRFSGRQFSNSRSEMNVSTLELGDSALYLCASSLAGDGNTIYFGEGSWLTVV.

The chain employs TRBV6-5 and TRBJ2-7, with D tentatively TRBD1 (5 bases). V was trimmed by 0 bases and J by 9 bases, leaving 12 bases between them. Looked up from germline, CDR1 is MNHEY and CDR2 is SVGAGI. The CDR3 runs to 13 residues. The CDR3 sequence: CASSYSVWQGQYF. The CDR3 region has the DNA TGTGCCAGCAGTTACTCAGTTTGGCAGGGGCAGTACTTC.

The chain couples TRBV5-1 to TRBJ1-6; 8 bases map to TRBD1. Germline V gene sequence: CDR1 SGHRS, CDR2 YFSETQ. The CDR3 is 15 residues long. The junction had 5 bases not matched to a gene; V was cut back by 0 bases and J by 9 bases. CDR3 bases: TGCGCCAGCAGCTTGGGAGACAGGGGCCCTTCACCCCTCCACTTT. It specifies CASSLGDRGPSPLHF.

This chain joins TRBV19 and TRBJ2-2; D remains unclear. There are 13 residues in the CDR3. Deletions cut 6 bases from V and 6 bases from J, with 11 bases between. Germline V gene lookup returns CDR1 LNHDA and CDR2 SQIVND (reference sequence). The CDR3 is CASRFSVSGELFF. As DNA, the CDR3 is TGTGCCAGTAGATTCTCAGTTTCCGGGGAGCTGTTTTTT.

CDR3 sequence (DNA): TGTGCCAGCAGTTTTCTAGCGGGCACAGATACGCAGTATTTT. Translating it yields CASSFLAGTDTQYF. V usage is TRBV28 and J usage is TRBJ2-3; 7 bases line up with TRBD2. Germline V gene sequence: CDR1 MDHEN, CDR2 SYDVKM. V was clipped by 3 bases and J by 1 base; unmatched bases: 1. This CDR3 comprises 14 residues.

This chain links TRBV27 with TRBJ2-3; 11 nucleotides match TRBD2. Germline CDR1 is MNHEY and CDR2 is SMNVEV (reference sequence). The ends lost 4 bases at V and 5 bases at J; junction bases unmatched: 8. This CDR3 has 16 amino acids. Written as DNA, the CDR3 is TGTGCCAGCAGTTCTACTAGCGGGGGATTCGGAGATACGCAGTATTTT. It translates to CASSSTSGGFGDTQYF.